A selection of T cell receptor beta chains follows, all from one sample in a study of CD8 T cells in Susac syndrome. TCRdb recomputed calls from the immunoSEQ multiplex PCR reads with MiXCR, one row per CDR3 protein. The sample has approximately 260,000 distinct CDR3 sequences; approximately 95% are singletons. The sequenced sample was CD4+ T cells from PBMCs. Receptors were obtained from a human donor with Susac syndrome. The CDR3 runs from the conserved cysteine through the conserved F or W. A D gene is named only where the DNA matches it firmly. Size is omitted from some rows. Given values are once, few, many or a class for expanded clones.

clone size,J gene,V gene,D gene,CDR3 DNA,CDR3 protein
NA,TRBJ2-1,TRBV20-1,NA,TGCAGTGCTACAAGCGGGTCCTACAATGAGCAGTTCTTC,CSATSGSYNEQFF
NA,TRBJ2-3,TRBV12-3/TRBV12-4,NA,TGTGCCAGTACCCAGGGCAGGGGTACGCAGTATTTT,CASTQGRGTQYF
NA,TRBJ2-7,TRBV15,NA,TGTGCCACCAGCAGGACGCAGGGCGTCATCAACGAGCAGTACTTC,CATSRTQGVINEQYF
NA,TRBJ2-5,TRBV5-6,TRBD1,TGTGCCAGCAGCCCGGAGACAGGGCGCGGGACCCAGTACTTC,CASSPETGRGTQYF
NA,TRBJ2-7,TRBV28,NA,TGTGCCAGCAGTTTAGGCAGGGAGCACGAGCAGTACTTC,CASSLGREHEQYF
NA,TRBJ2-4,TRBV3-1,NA,TGTGCCAGCAGCCAAGAGAGGGTGCGACTAGCCAAAAACATTCAGTACTTC,CASSQERVRLAKNIQYF
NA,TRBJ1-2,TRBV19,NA,TGTGCCAGTGCCTTAGACGGGCAGCATAACTATGGCTACACCTTC,CASALDGQHNYGYTF
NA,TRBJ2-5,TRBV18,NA,TGTGCCAGCTCACCCAGGGGCAAGCGTGGGGTCCAAGAGACCCAGTACTTC,CASSPRGKRGVQETQYF
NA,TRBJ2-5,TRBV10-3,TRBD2,TGTGCCATCAGTAGCGGGAGAGCAGAGACCCAGTACTTC,CAISSGRAETQYF
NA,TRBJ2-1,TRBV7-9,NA,TGTGCCAGCAGCCCTATGGGCCTTACTAAGCAGTTCTTC,CASSPMGLTKQFF
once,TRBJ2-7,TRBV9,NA,TGTGCCAGCAGCGTAGCTGACCATACCTACGAGCAGTACTTC,CASSVADHTYEQYF
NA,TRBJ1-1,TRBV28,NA,TGTGCCAGCAGTCCTAGTCAGGGGACTGAAGCTTTCTTT,CASSPSQGTEAFF
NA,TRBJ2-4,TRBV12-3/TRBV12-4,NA,TGTGCCAGCAGTTTAGGGGGGATGGGCATTCAGTACTTC,CASSLGGMGIQYF
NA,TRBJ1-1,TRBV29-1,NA,TGCAGCGGTCGGACAGAGTACACTGAAGCTTTCTTT,CSGRTEYTEAFF
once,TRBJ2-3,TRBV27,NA,TGTGCCAGCAGTTGGAACAGTAACACAGATACGCAGTATTTT,CASSWNSNTDTQYF
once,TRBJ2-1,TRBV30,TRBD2,TGTGCCTGGAGTGATAGCGGGAGAAGGGTCAATGAGCAGTTCTTC,CAWSDSGRRVNEQFF
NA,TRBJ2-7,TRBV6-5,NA,TGTGCCAGCAGTTACTCGAAGGAGGGAATCTCCTACGAGCAGTACTTC,CASSYSKEGISYEQYF
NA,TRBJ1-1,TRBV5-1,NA,TGCGCCAGCAGCTTCGTGGACCCCCCCTTCCGGGAGCCGATGAACACTGAAGCTTTCTTT,CASSFVDPPFREPMNTEAFF
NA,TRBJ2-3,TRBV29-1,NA,TGCAGCGAGGGCGCTGCCCGCACAGATACGCAGTATTTT,CSEGAARTDTQYF
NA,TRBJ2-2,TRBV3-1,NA,TGTGCCAGTACCCGAAACACCGGGGAGCTGTTTTTT,CASTRNTGELFF
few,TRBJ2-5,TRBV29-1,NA,TGCAGCGGCGGGGAGCAGGTGAAAGAGACCCAGTACTTC,CSGGEQVKETQYF
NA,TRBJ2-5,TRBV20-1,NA,TGCAGTGCTAGAAAGCGGAGCTCCTACCAAGAGACCCAGTACTTC,CSARKRSSYQETQYF
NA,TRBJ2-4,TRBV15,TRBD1,TGTGCCACCAGCTCGAACAGGGGATACATTCAGTACTTC,CATSSNRGYIQYF
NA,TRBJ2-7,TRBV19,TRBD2,TGTGCCAGTAGTAAACTAGCGGGAGCCCCGAGCTCCTACGAGCAGTACTTC,CASSKLAGAPSSYEQYF
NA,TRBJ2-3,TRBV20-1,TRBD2,TGCAGTGCTCAGGGACTAGCGGGAGGGCCGGTAGATACGCAGTATTTT,CSAQGLAGGPVDTQYF
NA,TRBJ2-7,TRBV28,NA,TGTGCCAGCCCCTCTAGAAACTACGAGCAGTACTTC,CASPSRNYEQYF
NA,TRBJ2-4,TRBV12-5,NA,TGTGCTAGTGGTTTGGTACACTCAGAACCCCCGGCCAAGGACATTCAGTACTTC,CASGLVHSEPPAKDIQYF
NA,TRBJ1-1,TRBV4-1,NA,TGCGCCAGCAGCCATGAAATGACCCGCAGGACTGAAGCTTTCTTT,CASSHEMTRRTEAFF
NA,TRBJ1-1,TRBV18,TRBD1,TGTGCCAGCTCCCGGGACAGGAATGAAGCTTTCTTT,CASSRDRNEAFF
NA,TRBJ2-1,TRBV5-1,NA,TGCGCCAGCAGCCCCCGACTAGAAGGTGAGCAGTTCTTC,CASSPRLEGEQFF
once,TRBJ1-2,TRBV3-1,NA,TGTGCCAGCAGCCCCCGAGGCGGGGGGAGGTCTCCTAACTATGGCTACACCTTC,CASSPRGGGRSPNYGYTF
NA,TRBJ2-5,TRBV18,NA,TGTGCCAGCTCACCAATGAGAGTCCAAGAGACCCAGTACTTC,CASSPMRVQETQYF
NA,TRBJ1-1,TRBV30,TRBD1,TGTGCCTGGAGTGAAATGGACAGGGAAGCTTTCTTT,CAWSEMDREAFF
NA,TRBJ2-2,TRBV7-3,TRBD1,TGTGCCAGCAGCCCCACCGGGACAGGGGGATCGGCCGGGGAGCTGTTTTTT,CASSPTGTGGSAGELFF